This TCR beta chain was observed in a study of PD-L1 blockade in urothelial cancer. Study context: Patients had undergone 0 to 3 prior chemotherapy regimens. Whole-study results and caveats: Pretreatment blood TCR clonality under the median forecast improved survival.

CDR1 and CDR2 from the germline V gene are MDHEN and SYDVKM. The CDR3 spans 12 residues. Trimming took 6 bases from V and 5 from J, leaving 10 bases between them. Spiking of synthetic TCR analog templates was performed in each PCR. The method was immunoSEQ multiplex PCR; TCRdb's version includes in-frame clones alone and lacks a portion of them. Of tens of thousands of clones in the sample, around 84% are singletons; the top ten hold 4.5% to 5.5%. As regards this clone: Its antigen remains unknown.

This material consisted of PBMCs, taken around atezolizumab (anti-PD-L1) treatment. The chain employs TRBV28 and TRBJ1-1; D is undetermined. The receptor comes from a man aged 65-85 years with urothelial cancer. CDR3 DNA: TGTGCCAGCAGCTCAAGAGGGACTGAAGCTTTCTTT. Translated, it gives CASSSRGTEAFF.